The T cell receptor (beta chain) under discussion was sequenced for a study of T cell repertoires in cytomegalovirus infection. Broader study findings: CMV carriers having the relevant HLA were flagged by cumulative public TCR beta family frequency.

The table lists this clonotype with many counts. What it recognizes is unknown. Via MiXCR, TCRdb re-called the reads, giving one row per CDR3 protein. The sample includes around 530,000 distinct CDR3 sequences, more than 20% seen only once; the top ten take about 13%. Sequencing was done on a sample of PBMCs. The receptor was derived from a human donor in good health (CMV status not recorded). Some clones in this sample may be carry-over from other donors' samples.

This CDR3 reads CASSLHGGGARTDTQYF. The DNA of the CDR3 is TGTGCCAGCAGCCTCCATGGGGGCGGGGCCCGCACAGATACGCAGTATTTT. The chain couples TRBV7-2 to TRBJ2-3; either TRBD1 or TRBD2 may supply D (6 bases each). Per the germline V gene, CDR1 is SGHTA and CDR2 is FQGNSA. The V end lost 5 bases, the J end lost 1 base, and 19 bases lay between the germline ends. The CDR3 runs 17 residues.